This TCR beta chain derives from a study of beta chain features in type 1 diabetes. Investigators reverse transcribed all isolated RNA, so they sequenced expressed TCRB transcripts. The protocol was immunoSEQ multiplex PCR, while the TCRdb copy is restricted to in-frame clones and leaves out a portion. This sample has more than 50,000 clones, with about 60% found just once. Per the germline V gene, CDR1 is SGHTA and CDR2 is FQGTGA. Trimming pared 3 bases from V and 4 bases from J, leaving 13 bases between. The CDR3 is 15 amino acids. A CD45RO/CCR7/CD25/CD127/CD95/CD27 panel sorted naive, central memory, regulatory and stem cell-like memory CD4+ cells. This clone has a handful of counts.

This sequence joins TRBV7-3 and TRBJ2-1, with D maybe TRBD1 (5 bases). The sequencing input was Tregs from blood. This clonotype was obtained from a young woman in good health. The CDR3 sequence is CASSFGQGGYNEQFF. DNA of the CDR3: TGTGCCAGCAGCTTTGGGCAGGGCGGTTACAATGAGCAGTTCTTC.